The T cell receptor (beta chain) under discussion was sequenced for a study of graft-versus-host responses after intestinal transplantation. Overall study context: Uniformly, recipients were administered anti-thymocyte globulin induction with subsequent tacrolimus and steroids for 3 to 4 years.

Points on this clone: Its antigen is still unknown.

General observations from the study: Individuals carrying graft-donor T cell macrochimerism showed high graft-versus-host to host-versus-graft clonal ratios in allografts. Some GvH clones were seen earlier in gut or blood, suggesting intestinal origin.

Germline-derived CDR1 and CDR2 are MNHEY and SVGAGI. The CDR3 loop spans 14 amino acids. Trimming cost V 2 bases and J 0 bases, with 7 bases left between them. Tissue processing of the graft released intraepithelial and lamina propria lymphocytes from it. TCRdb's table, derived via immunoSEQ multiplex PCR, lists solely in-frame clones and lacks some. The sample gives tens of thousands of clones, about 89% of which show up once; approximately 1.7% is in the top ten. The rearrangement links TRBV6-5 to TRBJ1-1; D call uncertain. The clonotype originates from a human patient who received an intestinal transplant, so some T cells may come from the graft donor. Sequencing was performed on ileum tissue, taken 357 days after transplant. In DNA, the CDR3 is TGTGCCAGCAGTTACGGCAACATGAACACTGAAGCTTTCTTT. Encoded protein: CASSYGNMNTEAFF.